This TCR beta chain emerged from a study of spatial heterogeneity in lung cancer. The sample holds many counts of this clonotype. The time point denotes: blood at routine non-recurrence follow-up after resection. The input material, whole RNA from tumor, nontumor lung or frozen PBMC, was sequenced unsorted. TCRdb processed the 5' RACE reads anew with MiXCR; each CDR3 protein has one entry. The data show about 120,000 distinct CDR3 sequences, with approximately 12% seen just once and roughly 15% held by the top ten. This CDR3 spans 16 amino acids. Deletions cut 4 bases from V and 5 bases from J, with 19 bases between. CDR1 SGHKS and CDR2 YYEKEE come from the germline V gene (reference sequence).

V is TRBV5-5 and J is TRBJ1-5, with D uncertain. The sequence was obtained from a male donor with early-stage non-small cell lung cancer. The material sequenced was PBMCs, taken at follow-up. The CDR3 protein is CASSPGTASYYQPQHF. The CDR3, as DNA: TGTGCCAGCAGCCCCGGAACGGCCTCGTACTATCAGCCCCAGCATTTT. The whole variable domain, filled in from reference TRBV5-5 and TRBJ1-5, reads DAGVTQSPTHLIKTRGQQVTLRCSPISGHKSVSWYQQVLGQGPQFIFQYYEKEERGRGNFPDRFSARQFPNYSSELNVNALLLGDSALYLCASSPGTASYYQPQHFGDGTRLSIL.